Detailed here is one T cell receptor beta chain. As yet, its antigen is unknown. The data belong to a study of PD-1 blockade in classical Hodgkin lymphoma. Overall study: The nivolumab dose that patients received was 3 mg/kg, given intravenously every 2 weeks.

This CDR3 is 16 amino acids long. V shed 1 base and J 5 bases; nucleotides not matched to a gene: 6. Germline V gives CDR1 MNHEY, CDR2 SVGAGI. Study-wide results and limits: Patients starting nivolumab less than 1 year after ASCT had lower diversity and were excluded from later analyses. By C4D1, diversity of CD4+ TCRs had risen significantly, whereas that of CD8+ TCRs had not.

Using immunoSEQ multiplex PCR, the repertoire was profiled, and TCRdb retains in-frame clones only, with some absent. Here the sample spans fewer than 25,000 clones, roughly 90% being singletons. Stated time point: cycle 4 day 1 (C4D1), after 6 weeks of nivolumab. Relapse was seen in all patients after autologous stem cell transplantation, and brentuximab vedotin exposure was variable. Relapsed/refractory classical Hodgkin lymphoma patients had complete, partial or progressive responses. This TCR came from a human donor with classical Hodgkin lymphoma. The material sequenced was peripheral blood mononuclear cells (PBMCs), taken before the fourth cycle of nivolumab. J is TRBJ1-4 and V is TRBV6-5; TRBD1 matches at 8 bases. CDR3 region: CASSYWTGTGNEKLFF. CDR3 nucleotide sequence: TGTGCCAGCAGTTACTGGACCGGGACAGGAAATGAAAAACTGTTTTTT.